These 27 T cell receptor beta chains originate from one sample sequenced in a study of shared clonotypes between healthy human individuals. The data were produced by immunoSEQ multiplex PCR, yet TCRdb's version contains in-frame clones alone and is incomplete. The sample consists of about 700,000 clones, 92% of them appearing once. In the naive CD8 group, cells lacked CD45RO and were positively selected for CCR7, so terminally differentiated effector memory CD45RA+ cells were left out. Source material: naive CD8+ T cells sorted from blood. The receptors here all came from a man between 25 and 39 years old in good health.

The V call is TRBV5-6, the J call TRBJ2-1; D not resolved. Germline V gives CDR1 SGHDT, CDR2 YYEEEE. The CDR3 length is 15 residues. Between the trimmed V and J ends, which lost 2 bases and 4 bases, there was a span of 13 bases. The CDR3 loop reads CASSFSLKAYNEQFF. DNA of the CDR3: TGTGCCAGCAGCTTCTCCCTTAAGGCTTACAATGAGCAGTTCTTC.

Concerning this clone itself: Different DNA sequences within this sample yield the same CDR3. The chain has TRBV7-9 and TRBJ2-7; 8 nucleotides agree with TRBD2. V dropped 4 bases and J dropped 0; count of bases not matched to a gene: 2. This CDR3 comprises 14 residues. Germline values: CDR1 SEHNR, CDR2 FQNEAQ (reference sequence). CDR3 protein: CASSSGTSSYEQYF. The DNA for the CDR3 is TGTGCCAGCAGCTCCGGGACTAGCTCCTACGAGCAGTACTTC.

V and J are TRBV7-9 and TRBJ2-7, with 8 bases lining up with TRBD1. CDR1 SEHNR and CDR2 FQNEAQ come from the germline V gene (reference sequence). The CDR3 has 13 amino acids. V was clipped by 5 bases and J by 4 bases; unmatched bases: 4. CDR3 in DNA: TGTGCCAGCAGCGACAGGGGAACGTACGAGCAGTACTTC. Its translation is CASSDRGTYEQYF.

The chain is built from TRBV6-5 and TRBJ2-3; D unclear. Per the germline V gene, CDR1 is MNHEY and CDR2 is SVGAGI. Trimming shortened V by 0 bases and J by 5 bases, and 15 bases separated the two germline ends. The CDR3 is 16 residues long. This CDR3 reads CASSYSIPWVVDTQYF. The CDR3 DNA reads as TGTGCCAGCAGTTACTCGATTCCCTGGGTGGTAGATACGCAGTATTTT.

The rearrangement links TRBV29-1 to TRBJ2-6; D unresolved. The germline gives CDR1 SQVTM, CDR2 ANQGSEA. Trimming shortened V by 4 bases and J by 1 base, and 5 bases separated the two germline ends. This CDR3 contains 13 residues. CDR3 nucleotides: TGCAGCGTTGTCAAGTCTGGGGCCAACGTCCTGACTTTC. Translation: CSVVKSGANVLTF.

This chain uses TRBV7-8 with TRBJ1-2; TRBD1 matches at 9 bases. The length of the CDR3 is 14 residues. J was trimmed by 5 bases and V by 5 bases; bases with no gene match: 6. Germline V lookup: CDR1 SGHVS, CDR2 FQNEAQ. In nucleotides, the CDR3 is TGTGCCAGCAGCCCTGCACAGGGGGCTTATGGCTACACCTTC. It yields the protein CASSPAQGAYGYTF.

The chain couples TRBV28 to TRBJ2-7, with unresolved D. Germline V gene sequence: CDR1 MDHEN, CDR2 SYDVKM. The CDR3 runs 13 residues. V lost 8 bases and J lost 1, with 12 bases in between. The CDR3 DNA follows: TGTGCCAGCCGGAATCCTCCTTCCTACGAGCAGTACTTC. It codes for CASRNPPSYEQYF.

The chain couples TRBV5-5 to TRBJ2-7; TRBD2 is a possible D gene (5 bases). The V gene lost 4 bases and the J gene lost 3 bases, with 14 bases spanning the gap. Germline CDR1 reads SGHKS; CDR2 reads YYEKEE (reference sequence). CDR3 length equals 14 residues. The CDR3 bases are TGTGCCAGCAGCCTCGGGGTTGTGGGCTACGAGCAGTACTTC. This gives the protein CASSLGVVGYEQYF.

The chain combines TRBV7-2 with TRBJ2-7, with 10 bases lining up with TRBD2. Germline V gives CDR1 SGHTA, CDR2 FQGNSA. The CDR3 contains 14 residues. Germline trimming cut 5 bases from V and 4 bases from J; bases unmatched to any gene: 5. The CDR3 nucleotides read TGTGCCAGCAGCCCGGCTAGCGGGAGTTACGAGCAGTACTTC. This encodes CASSPASGSYEQYF.

V usage is TRBV7-9 and J usage is TRBJ2-7; D is unclear. Germline V gene sequence: CDR1 SEHNR, CDR2 FQNEAQ (reference sequence). Trimming cost V 6 bases and J 6 bases, with 15 bases left between them. The CDR3 sequence is 13 residues long. DNA of the CDR3: TGTGCCAGCAGTCCAAGAGGTGAGGCCGAGCAGTACTTC. This gives the protein CASSPRGEAEQYF.

V gene TRBV7-8 combines with J gene TRBJ1-1, with TRBD1 matching 7 bases. The junction had 6 bases not matched to a gene; V was cut back by 5 bases and J by 0 bases. CDR1 SGHVS and CDR2 FQNEAQ come from the germline V gene. The CDR3 spans 15 residues. CDR3 bases: TGTGCCAGCAGCCCAGGGACAGTCTTGAACACTGAAGCTTTCTTT. Translation: CASSPGTVLNTEAFF.

The J gene is TRBJ2-3, the V gene TRBV9; TRBD2 aligns across 11 bases. Trimming removed 2 bases from V and 6 bases from J; junction bases left unmatched: 8. Looked up from germline, CDR1 is SGDLS and CDR2 is YYNGEE. This CDR3 region has 16 residues. In DNA, the CDR3 is TGTGCCAGCAGCGTCCGACTAGCGGGACAAGGGGATACGCAGTATTTT. It codes for CASSVRLAGQGDTQYF.

The chain couples TRBV19 to TRBJ2-4; D is uncertain. The germline V gene encodes CDR1 LNHDA and CDR2 SQIVND (reference sequence). This CDR3 comprises 15 residues. Trimming took off 2 bases at V and 0 bases at J, with 8 bases between the two ends. This CDR3 reads CASSIMSIAKNIQYF. CDR3 nucleotides: TGTGCCAGTAGTATAATGTCTATAGCCAAAAACATTCAGTACTTC.

This clone was counted once. A single base is all that separates this from a far larger clone, so a read error is likely. V and J are TRBV7-9 and TRBJ2-6; D remains unclear. The V gene's germline CDR1 is SEHNR and CDR2 FQNEAQ (reference sequence). This CDR3 has 14 amino acids. The CDR3 region is CTSSQLSGANVLTF. CDR3 nucleotides: TGTACCAGCTCCCAACTCTCTGGGGCCAACGTCCTGACTTTC. Filled out from reference TRBV7-9 and TRBJ2-6, the complete variable domain reads DTGVSQNPRHKITKRGQNVTFRCDPISEHNRLYWYRQTLGQGPEFLTYFQNEAQLEKSRLLSDRFSAERPKGSFSTLEIQRTEQGDSAMYLCTSSQLSGANVLTFGAGSRLTVL.

The genes are TRBV9 and TRBJ2-1; D is undetermined. The CDR3 has 15 amino acids. The germline V and J ends were trimmed by 4 bases and 1 base, with 12 bases remaining between them. Germline V lookup: CDR1 SGDLS, CDR2 YYNGEE. The CDR3 is CASSTEDVSYNEQFF. The CDR3, as DNA: TGTGCCAGCAGCACCGAGGACGTGTCCTACAATGAGCAGTTCTTC. Based on the CDR3 plus reference TRBV9 and TRBJ2-1, the full variable domain is DSGVTQTPKHLITATGQRVTLRCSPRSGDLSVYWYQQSLDQGLQFLIQYYNGEERAKGNILERFSAQQFPDLHSELNLSSLELGDSALYFCASSTEDVSYNEQFFGPGTRLTVL.

V is TRBV30 and J is TRBJ1-1, with D unresolved. V lost 5 bases and J lost 1, with 8 bases in between. This CDR3 has 12 residues. Germline V gives CDR1 GTSNPN, CDR2 SVGIG (reference sequence). CDR3 sequence reads: CAWAPGNTEAFF. The CDR3 DNA reads as TGTGCCTGGGCCCCAGGGAACACTGAAGCTTTCTTT.

This clone appeared once. Other DNA sequences of this sample code for an identical CDR3. This chain uses TRBV27 with TRBJ2-2, with 11 bases that match TRBD2. Germline lookup yields CDR1 MNHEY and CDR2 SMNVEV (reference sequence). Trimming took 4 bases from V and 4 from J; bases not matched to a gene: 5. The CDR3 has 16 residues. Here the CDR3 reads CASSWGTSGITGELFF. The CDR3 coding sequence is TGTGCCAGCAGTTGGGGGACTAGCGGAATCACCGGGGAGCTGTTTTTT.

J is TRBJ2-3 and V is TRBV9; 7 positions agree with TRBD2. Germline CDR1 and CDR2: SGDLS and YYNGEE. The CDR3 totals 13 residues. The V segment lost 5 bases and the J segment 6 bases; nucleotides outside the gene matches: 6. The CDR3: CASSSWGGDTQYF. The CDR3 DNA follows: TGTGCCAGCAGTTCCTGGGGAGGGGATACGCAGTATTTT.

This clone was recorded a few times. V is TRBV10-2 and J is TRBJ2-3; D is perhaps TRBD1 or TRBD2 (5 bases each). The V gene lost 7 bases and the J gene lost 0 bases, with 14 bases spanning the gap. There are 15 residues in the CDR3. Germline lookup yields CDR1 WSHSY and CDR2 SAAADI. The CDR3, as DNA: TGCGCCAGCACGTCGGGGACCACTAGCACAGATACGCAGTATTTT. Its translation: CASTSGTTSTDTQYF.

The CDR3 reads CASSYSGTSVGELFF. CDR3 DNA sequence: TGTGCCAGCAGTTACTCCGGGACCTCAGTGGGGGAGCTGTTTTTT. The chain couples TRBV6-5 to TRBJ2-2, with D tentatively TRBD1 or TRBD2 (5 bases each). With 0 bases removed from V and 8 bases from J, the gap between germline ends came to 13 bases. CDR1 MNHEY and CDR2 SVGAGI come from the germline V gene. The CDR3 extends over 15 amino acids.

This clone has just one count. V gene TRBV7-9 combines with J gene TRBJ2-7; the D gene is possibly TRBD2 (5 bases). Trimming took 5 bases from V and 3 from J, leaving 17 bases between them. The CDR3 has 15 residues. Germline CDR1 is SEHNR and CDR2 is FQNEAQ (reference sequence). The CDR3 sequence is CASSPPAEGYYEQYF. The CDR3 nucleotides read TGTGCCAGCAGCCCCCCCGCTGAGGGTTACTACGAGCAGTACTTC.

The V and J genes are TRBV5-6 and TRBJ2-7; D unclear. The CDR3 loop spans 14 amino acids. The V end lost 0 bases, the J end lost 4 bases, and 11 bases lay between the germline ends. CDR1 and CDR2 from the germline V gene are SGHDT and YYEEEE. This chain's CDR3 is CASSLVAAPYEQYF. The CDR3 region has the DNA TGTGCCAGCAGCTTGGTGGCAGCTCCTTACGAGCAGTACTTC.

This chain links TRBV4-3 with TRBJ1-3; 8 bases line up with TRBD1. The CDR3 length is 15 residues. Germline loops: CDR1 LGHNA, CDR2 YSLEER. The V and J ends lost 4 bases and 3 bases, in that order; junction bases with no gene match: 5. CDR3 in amino acids: CASSPHRGSGNTIYF. CDR3 sequence (DNA): TGCGCCAGCAGCCCCCACAGGGGGAGTGGAAACACCATATATTTT.

This chain joins TRBV19 and TRBJ2-1; 11 bases are shared with TRBD2. The trim removed 6 bases at V and 5 bases at J, leaving 12 bases unmatched. This CDR3 spans 17 amino acids. Germline V gene data show CDR1 as LNHDA and CDR2 as SQIVND (reference sequence). The CDR3 DNA follows: TGTGCCAGTAGCCTCCGAGGTAGCGGGAGGGCCAACAATGAGCAGTTCTTC. It yields the protein CASSLRGSGRANNEQFF.

This clone was seen a single time. The J gene is TRBJ2-7, the V gene TRBV27; D uncertain. The CDR3 covers 15 residues. With 7 bases removed from V and 1 base from J, the gap between germline ends came to 17 bases. The V gene's germline CDR1 is MNHEY and CDR2 SMNVEV (reference sequence). The CDR3 sequence is CASKRATAPSYEQYF. The CDR3 nucleotides read TGTGCCAGCAAAAGAGCTACAGCACCTTCCTACGAGCAGTACTTC.

The J gene is TRBJ1-5, the V gene TRBV28; D is uncertain. V lost 3 bases and J lost 2, with 11 bases in between. The CDR3 contains 15 residues. Germline assignment: CDR1 MDHEN and CDR2 SYDVKM. The CDR3 protein is CASSFFSRRNQPQHF. Here the CDR3 DNA reads TGTGCCAGCAGTTTTTTCAGTAGGCGCAATCAGCCCCAGCATTTT.

The chain links TRBV2 to TRBJ2-2; D perhaps matches TRBD2 (5 bases). The germline V and J ends were trimmed by 10 bases and 3 bases, with 12 bases remaining between them. This CDR3 contains 13 residues. From germline, CDR1 is SNHLY and CDR2 FYNNEI. The CDR3 coding sequence is TGTGCCACCCAACCGGGGTACACCGGGGAGCTGTTTTTT. Protein sequence: CATQPGYTGELFF.